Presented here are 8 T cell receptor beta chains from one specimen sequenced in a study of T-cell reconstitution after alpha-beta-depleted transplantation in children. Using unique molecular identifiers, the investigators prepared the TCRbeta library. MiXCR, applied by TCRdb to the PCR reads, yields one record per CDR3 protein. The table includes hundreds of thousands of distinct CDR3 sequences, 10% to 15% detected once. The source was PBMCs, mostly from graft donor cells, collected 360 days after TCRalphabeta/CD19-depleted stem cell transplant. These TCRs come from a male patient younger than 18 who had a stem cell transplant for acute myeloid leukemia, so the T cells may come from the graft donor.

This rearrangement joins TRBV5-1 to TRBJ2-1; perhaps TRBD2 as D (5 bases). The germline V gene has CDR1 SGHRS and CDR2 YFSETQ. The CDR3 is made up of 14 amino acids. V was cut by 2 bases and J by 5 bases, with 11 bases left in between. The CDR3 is CASSFGLTNNEQFF. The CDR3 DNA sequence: TGCGCCAGCAGCTTTGGACTGACAAACAATGAGCAGTTCTTC.

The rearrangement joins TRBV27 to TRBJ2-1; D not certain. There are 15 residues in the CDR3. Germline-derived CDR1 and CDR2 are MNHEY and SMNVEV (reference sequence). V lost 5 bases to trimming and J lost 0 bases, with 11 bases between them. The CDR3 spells CASSPLSGSYNEQFF. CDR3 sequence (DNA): TGTGCCAGCAGTCCACTTTCCGGCTCCTACAATGAGCAGTTCTTC.

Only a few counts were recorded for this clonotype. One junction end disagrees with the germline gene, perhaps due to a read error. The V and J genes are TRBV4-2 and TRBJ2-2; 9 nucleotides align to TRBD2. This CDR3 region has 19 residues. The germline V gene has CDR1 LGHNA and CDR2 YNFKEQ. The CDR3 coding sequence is TGTGCCAGCAGCAAAGACACCTTACCGACTAGCGGATACACCGGGGAGCTGTTTTTT. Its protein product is CASSKDTLPTSGYTGELFF.

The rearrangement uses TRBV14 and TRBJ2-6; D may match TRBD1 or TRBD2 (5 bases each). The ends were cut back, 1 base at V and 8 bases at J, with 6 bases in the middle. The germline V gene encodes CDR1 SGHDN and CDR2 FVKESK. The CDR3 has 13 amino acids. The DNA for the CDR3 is TGTGCCAGCAGCCAAGGGGGGACCAACGTCCTGACTTTC. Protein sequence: CASSQGGTNVLTF.

The CDR3 sequence is CASSPTGFVETQYF. The CDR3, as DNA: TGTGCCAGCAGCCCCACGGGCTTCGTGGAGACCCAGTACTTC. The chain combines TRBV7-2 with TRBJ2-5, with D unresolved. V shed 5 bases and J shed 5 bases, with 15 bases lying between them. CDR3 size: 14 residues. Looked up from germline, CDR1 is SGHTA and CDR2 is FQGNSA.

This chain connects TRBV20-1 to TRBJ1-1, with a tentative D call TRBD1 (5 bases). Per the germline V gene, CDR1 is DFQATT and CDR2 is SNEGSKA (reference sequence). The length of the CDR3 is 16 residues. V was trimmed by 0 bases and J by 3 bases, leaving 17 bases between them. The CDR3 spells CSARDRQGGEYTEAFF. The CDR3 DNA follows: TGCAGTGCTAGAGACCGGCAGGGAGGAGAGTACACTGAAGCTTTCTTT.

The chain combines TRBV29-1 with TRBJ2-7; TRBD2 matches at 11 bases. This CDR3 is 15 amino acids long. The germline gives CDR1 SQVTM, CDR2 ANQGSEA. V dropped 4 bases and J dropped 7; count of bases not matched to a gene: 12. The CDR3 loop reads CSVVAGGPGLWEQYF. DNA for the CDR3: TGCAGCGTTGTAGCGGGAGGGCCGGGGTTGTGGGAGCAGTACTTC.

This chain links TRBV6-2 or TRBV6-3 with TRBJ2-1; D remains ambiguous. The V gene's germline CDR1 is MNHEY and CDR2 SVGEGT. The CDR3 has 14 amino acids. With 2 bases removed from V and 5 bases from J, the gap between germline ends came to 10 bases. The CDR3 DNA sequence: TGTGCCAGCAGTTACATTAATTGGGACAATGAGCAGTTCTTC. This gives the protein CASSYINWDNEQFF.